Shown below are 18 T cell receptor beta chains from a single sample sequenced in a study of blood T cell repertoires in COVID-19. This table comes from immunoSEQ multiplex PCR, and its TCRdb copy is limited to in-frame clones, with some not included. The sample yields approximately 270,000 clones, approximately 85% seen once. Specimen: peripheral blood. The receptors were gathered from a human donor with COVID-19, enrolled during active disease. The donor label of this sample is uncertain.

The CDR3 DNA reads TGTGCCAGCAGCTTATGGGGCCAGGGGGCAAGTAGAGAGCAGTACTTC. Its protein product is CASSLWGQGASREQYF. The rearrangement joins TRBV7-2 to TRBJ2-7, with TRBD1 matching 8 bases. Germline CDR1 is SGHTA and CDR2 is FQGNSA. The CDR3 has 16 amino acids. V lost 2 bases and J lost 7; bases outside the gene matches: 13. The full variable domain, with the rest looked up from reference TRBV7-2 and TRBJ2-7, is GAGVSQSPSNKVTEKGKDVELRCDPISGHTALYWYRQSLGQGLEFLIYFQGNSAPDKSGLPSDRFSAERTGGSVSTLTIQRTQQEDSAVYLCASSLWGQGASREQYFGPGTRLTVT.

The chain employs TRBV27 and TRBJ1-1; D is perhaps TRBD1 (5 bases). The CDR3 covers 14 residues. Deletions cut 10 bases from V and 1 base from J, with 16 bases between. Germline lookup yields CDR1 MNHEY and CDR2 SMNVEV (reference sequence). CDR3 DNA sequence: TGTGCCACCCGCCCGGGGGGAGGGAACACTGAAGCTTTCTTT. It yields the protein CATRPGGGNTEAFF.

This clone was observed once. The chain combines TRBV24-1 with TRBJ2-2; 8 nucleotides line up with TRBD1. Trimming at V came to 5 bases and at J to 7 bases, leaving 5 bases not matched to a gene. There are 14 residues in the CDR3. The germline V gene encodes CDR1 KGHDR and CDR2 SFDVKD. CDR3 nucleotides: TGTGCCACCAGTGCCACAGGGGGTCACGGGGAGCTGTTTTTT. Amino acids: CATSATGGHGELFF.

The rearrangement joins TRBV19 to TRBJ1-2, with TRBD1 matching 9 bases. Germline CDR1 LNHDA, CDR2 SQIVND (reference sequence). Trimming cost V 5 bases and J 6 bases; bases outside gene matches: 7. The CDR3 has 14 amino acids. CDR3 nucleotides: TGTGCCAGTAGTCCAACCGGGACAGGGAATGGCTACACCTTC. Amino acids: CASSPTGTGNGYTF.

The CDR3 DNA reads TGTGCCTGGAGTGAGGTTTGTGGCCTGGGACAGGGGGCGGGTACGGACACCGGGGAGCTGTTTTTT. Translating it yields CAWSEVCGLGQGAGTDTGELFF. The chain is built from TRBV30 and TRBJ2-2; TRBD1 matches 12 bases. The germline CDR1 and CDR2 sequences are GTSNPN and SVGIG (reference sequence). The ends lost 1 base at V and 3 bases at J; junction bases unmatched: 21. This CDR3 has 22 residues. The entire variable domain, with the rest obtained from reference TRBV30 and TRBJ2-2, is as follows: SQTIHQWPATLVQPVGSPLSLECTVEGTSNPNLYWYRQAAGRGLQLLFYSVGIGQISSEVPQNLSASRPQDRQFILSSKKLLLSDSGFYLCAWSEVCGLGQGAGTDTGELFFGEGSRLTVL.

Comments on this clone: The junction departs from germline at one end; a sequencing error may be responsible. The chain has TRBV7-7 and TRBJ2-5, with TRBD1 as a possible D gene (6 bases). This CDR3 is built from 15 residues. CDR1 and CDR2 (germline): SSHAT, FNYEAQ (reference sequence). The CDR3 loop is CASSLGDTTQETQYF. In DNA form, the CDR3 reads TGTGCTAGCAGCTTAGGGGACACTACCCAAGAGACCCAGTACTTC.

Turning to this clone: The sample has other DNA sequences that encode this CDR3 too. J is TRBJ2-1 and V is TRBV29-1; 8 nucleotides line up with TRBD1. This CDR3 is 14 amino acids long. The ends lost 5 bases at V and 4 bases at J; junction bases unmatched: 7. CDR1 is SQVTM and CDR2 is ANQGSEA in the germline V gene. CDR3 bases: TGCAGCGTTTCCGGGACAGGAGTTTACAATGAGCAGTTCTTC. Translated, it gives CSVSGTGVYNEQFF.

The sample holds one count of this clone. The V call is TRBV6-2 or TRBV6-3, the J call TRBJ2-7, with TRBD1 as a possible D gene (5 bases). The CDR3 covers 13 residues. The germline gives CDR1 MNHEY, CDR2 SVGEGT. V was trimmed by 2 bases and J by 6 bases, leaving 11 bases between them. Here the CDR3 DNA reads TGTGCCAGCAGTTACAGGGCAGGGTTCGAGCAGTACTTC. It encodes CASSYRAGFEQYF.

The sample holds a few counts of this clone. The chain employs TRBV30 and TRBJ2-3; 7 positions agree with TRBD2. The CDR3 runs to 19 residues. The ends lost 3 bases at V and 0 bases at J; junction bases unmatched: 18. Germline V gene lookup returns CDR1 GTSNPN and CDR2 SVGIG (reference sequence). The CDR3 bases are TGTGCCTGGAGCCTCGGGGAGGGAGCGGGACGGTCTAGCACAGATACGCAGTATTTT. As protein: CAWSLGEGAGRSSTDTQYF.

The J gene is TRBJ2-1, the V gene TRBV7-2; TRBD2 matches at 14 bases. The CDR3 sequence is 16 residues long. Germline assignment: CDR1 SGHTA and CDR2 FQGNSA. The V segment lost 6 bases and the J segment 9 bases; nucleotides outside the gene matches: 10. The CDR3 region is CASREPGTSGSGEQFF. DNA for the CDR3: TGTGCCAGCAGGGAACCCGGGACTAGCGGGAGTGGTGAGCAGTTCTTC.

The chain recombines TRBV18 with TRBJ1-1; unclear D gene. The germline V gene has CDR1 KGHSH and CDR2 LQKENI. Trimming cost V 1 base and J 3 bases, with 12 bases left between them. This CDR3 has 15 residues. The DNA for the CDR3 is TGTGCCAGCTCACCACGCGGGTTATGGGACACTGAAGCTTTCTTT. The encoded protein is CASSPRGLWDTEAFF.

V is TRBV19 and J is TRBJ1-1; 9 bases line up with TRBD1. Germline V lookup: CDR1 LNHDA, CDR2 SQIVND (reference sequence). This CDR3 has 16 residues. V was pared by 10 bases and J by 5 bases, with 17 bases of the junction left unmatched. The DNA for the CDR3 is TGTGCCACCCACTACACAGGGGGCGCATACCTAACTGAAGCTTTCTTT. Protein product: CATHYTGGAYLTEAFF.

This clone was seen a few times. The chain carries TRBV29-1 and TRBJ2-7; 9 nucleotides agree with TRBD1. Per the germline V gene, CDR1 is SQVTM and CDR2 is ANQGSEA. The junction had 11 bases not matched to a gene; V was cut back by 7 bases and J by 7 bases. CDR3 length: 13 residues. CDR3 DNA: TGCAGCGCTGGACAGGGGTTAACGCGGGAGCAGTACTTC. It yields the protein CSAGQGLTREQYF.

The chain employs TRBV2 and TRBJ1-2, with 8 bases lining up with TRBD1. The CDR3 contains 15 residues. CDR1 SNHLY and CDR2 FYNNEI come from the germline V gene. With 6 bases clipped from V and 0 bases from J, the junction kept 6 bases outside the gene matches. CDR3 sequence reads: CASSPQGAANYGYTF. CDR3 nucleotides: TGTGCCAGCAGCCCCCAGGGGGCGGCTAACTATGGCTACACCTTC.

This chain links TRBV7-9 with TRBJ1-4; D is unresolved. Germline V gives CDR1 SEHNR, CDR2 FQNEAQ (reference sequence). Deletions cut 2 bases from V and 7 bases from J, with 5 bases between. This CDR3 has 12 residues. The DNA of the CDR3 is TGTGCCAGCAGCTTACCATCTGAAAAACTGTTTTTT. Protein: CASSLPSEKLFF.

The chain recombines TRBV6-2 or TRBV6-3 with TRBJ2-1, with 13 positions matching TRBD2. J gave up 0 bases and V 6 bases, and 8 bases lay outside the gene matches. The CDR3 sequence is 18 residues long. Germline CDR1 reads MNHEY; CDR2 reads SVGEGT. CDR3 in amino acids: CASRPTSGRALSYNEQFF. The DNA of the CDR3 is TGTGCCAGCAGACCTACTAGCGGGAGGGCCCTCTCCTACAATGAGCAGTTCTTC.

The chain carries TRBV5-1 and TRBJ2-3; 15 bases agree with TRBD2. Germline V gene data show CDR1 as SGHRS and CDR2 as YFSETQ. The CDR3 has 20 amino acids. J was trimmed by 2 bases and V by 0 bases; bases with no gene match: 10. CDR3 loop: CASSLAAGLAGGVVTDTQYF. The CDR3 nucleotides are TGCGCCAGCAGCTTGGCCGCGGGACTAGCGGGAGGAGTGGTCACAGATACGCAGTATTTT.

The chain is built from TRBV12-3 or TRBV12-4 and TRBJ1-1, with unresolved D. The CDR3 spans 12 residues. V dropped 3 bases and J dropped 2 bases, with 4 bases sitting between them. The CDR3 nucleotides read TGTGCCAGCAGTTTTCCTAACACTGAAGCTTTCTTT. Translated, it gives CASSFPNTEAFF.